These T cell receptor beta chains were read from a single sample in a study of blood T cell repertoires in COVID-19. Some clones are missing from TCRdb's copy, which holds only in-frame ones; the method was immunoSEQ multiplex PCR. The sample consists of a few hundred thousand clones, approximately 89% of them appearing once. Sequencing input: PBMCs or T cells enriched from blood (not recorded which). These receptors originate from an older woman who had recovered from COVID-19. The CDR3 runs from the conserved cysteine through the conserved F or W. Each record gives: J gene, D gene, V gene, CDR3 length, clone size, CDR3 protein, CDR3 DNA. The D gene is left open where the match is weak. A clone size is listed for some rows: how often the clone was seen (once, few, many), or a class if it is expanded.

j_call: TRBJ1-4; d_call: .; v_call: TRBV7-9; cdr3_length: 13; clone_size: .; cdr3_aa: CASSFPPDEKLFF; cdr3_nt: TGTGCCAGCAGCTTCCCCCCGGATGAAAAACTGTTTTTT
j_call: TRBJ2-5; d_call: .; v_call: TRBV12-5; cdr3_length: 14; clone_size: .; cdr3_aa: CASGSGLRWETQYF; cdr3_nt: TGTGCTAGTGGTTCAGGGTTGAGGTGGGAGACCCAGTACTTC
j_call: TRBJ1-4; d_call: .; v_call: TRBV28; cdr3_length: 14; clone_size: .; cdr3_aa: CASSLRLRGEKLFF; cdr3_nt: TGTGCCAGCAGTTTAAGGCTAAGGGGTGAAAAACTGTTTTTT
j_call: TRBJ1-3; d_call: .; v_call: TRBV5-6; cdr3_length: 15; clone_size: .; cdr3_aa: CASNCTGSIGNTIYF; cdr3_nt: TGTGCCAGCAACTGTACAGGATCTATTGGAAACACCATATATTTT
j_call: TRBJ2-7; d_call: .; v_call: TRBV28; cdr3_length: 14; clone_size: .; cdr3_aa: CASSSSLATYEQYF; cdr3_nt: TGTGCCAGCAGTTCCTCTCTTGCTACCTACGAGCAGTACTTC
j_call: TRBJ2-2; d_call: .; v_call: TRBV6-1; cdr3_length: 13; clone_size: few; cdr3_aa: CASSEGYIGELFF; cdr3_nt: TGTGCCAGCAGTGAAGGTTATATCGGGGAGCTGTTTTTT
j_call: TRBJ2-7; d_call: TRBD2; v_call: TRBV12-3/TRBV12-4; cdr3_length: 13; clone_size: .; cdr3_aa: CASIPGLGREQYF; cdr3_nt: TGTGCCAGCATACCGGGACTAGGGCGCGAGCAGTACTTC
j_call: TRBJ2-7; d_call: .; v_call: TRBV2; cdr3_length: 14; clone_size: .; cdr3_aa: CASTERGLSYEQYF; cdr3_nt: TGTGCCAGCACCGAAAGGGGCCTCTCCTACGAGCAGTACTTC
j_call: TRBJ1-2; d_call: TRBD1; v_call: TRBV28; cdr3_length: 14; clone_size: .; cdr3_aa: CASSLGQAALGYTF; cdr3_nt: TGTGCCAGCAGTTTAGGACAGGCGGCCCTCGGCTACACCTTC
j_call: TRBJ2-1; d_call: .; v_call: TRBV19; cdr3_length: 15; clone_size: .; cdr3_aa: CASSIDRGYHNEQFF; cdr3_nt: TGTGCCAGTAGTATAGATCGAGGGTACCACAATGAGCAGTTCTTC
j_call: TRBJ1-5; d_call: .; v_call: TRBV12-3/TRBV12-4; cdr3_length: 13; clone_size: .; cdr3_aa: CASSPTPNQPQHF; cdr3_nt: TGTGCCAGCAGCCCTACCCCCAATCAGCCCCAGCATTTT
j_call: TRBJ2-2; d_call: .; v_call: TRBV5-1; cdr3_length: 14; clone_size: once; cdr3_aa: CASTDLPNTGELFF; cdr3_nt: TGCGCCAGCACCGATCTACCGAACACCGGGGAGCTGTTTTTT
j_call: TRBJ2-2; d_call: .; v_call: TRBV3-1/TRBV3-2; cdr3_length: 13; clone_size: once; cdr3_aa: CASSHGSPGELFF; cdr3_nt: TGTGCCAGCAGCCACGGGTCGCCCGGGGAGCTGTTTTTT
j_call: TRBJ1-1; d_call: .; v_call: TRBV11-2; cdr3_length: 14; clone_size: .; cdr3_aa: CASSLAAGNTEAFF; cdr3_nt: TGTGCCAGCAGCTTAGCCGCCGGTAACACTGAAGCTTTCTTT
j_call: TRBJ2-3; d_call: .; v_call: TRBV9; cdr3_length: 11; clone_size: .; cdr3_aa: CASSVGDTQYF; cdr3_nt: TGTGCCAGCAGCGTCGGGGATACGCAGTATTTT
j_call: TRBJ1-5; d_call: TRBD1; v_call: TRBV3-1/TRBV3-2; cdr3_length: 14; clone_size: few; cdr3_aa: CASSQMQGDQPQHF; cdr3_nt: TGTGCCAGCAGCCAAATGCAGGGGGATCAGCCCCAGCATTTT
j_call: TRBJ2-2; d_call: TRBD1; v_call: TRBV6-5; cdr3_length: 12; clone_size: .; cdr3_aa: CASSRGFGELFF; cdr3_nt: TGTGCCAGCTCCAGGGGGTTCGGGGAGCTGTTTTTT
j_call: TRBJ1-2; d_call: .; v_call: TRBV19; cdr3_length: 15; clone_size: .; cdr3_aa: CASTGESPNTGFYTF; cdr3_nt: TGTGCCAGTACTGGAGAAAGCCCCAATACAGGGTTCTACACCTTC
j_call: TRBJ2-7; d_call: .; v_call: TRBV27; cdr3_length: 10; clone_size: .; cdr3_aa: CASGFYEQYF; cdr3_nt: TGTGCCAGCGGCTTCTACGAGCAGTACTTC
j_call: TRBJ2-2; d_call: .; v_call: TRBV20-1; cdr3_length: 13; clone_size: once; cdr3_aa: CSASWGGPLELFF; cdr3_nt: TGCAGTGCTAGTTGGGGGGGCCCTTTGGAGCTGTTTTTT
j_call: TRBJ1-2; d_call: TRBD1; v_call: TRBV7-9; cdr3_length: 15; clone_size: once; cdr3_aa: CASSSTGQGGYGYTF; cdr3_nt: TGTGCCAGCAGCTCGACGGGACAGGGAGGCTATGGCTACACCTTC
j_call: TRBJ2-2; d_call: .; v_call: TRBV18; cdr3_length: 12; clone_size: .; cdr3_aa: CASSPRTGELFF; cdr3_nt: TGTGCCAGCTCACCCCGCACCGGGGAGCTGTTTTTT
j_call: TRBJ2-5; d_call: .; v_call: TRBV27; cdr3_length: 15; clone_size: .; cdr3_aa: CASSFGSGGLGTQYF; cdr3_nt: TGTGCCAGCAGTTTCGGCTCTGGGGGGTTGGGGACCCAGTACTTC
j_call: TRBJ2-2; d_call: TRBD2; v_call: TRBV2; cdr3_length: 16; clone_size: .; cdr3_aa: CASSETRRELTGELFF; cdr3_nt: TGTGCCAGCAGTGAAACTAGGCGGGAGCTAACCGGGGAGCTGTTTTTT
j_call: TRBJ1-4; d_call: .; v_call: TRBV28; cdr3_length: 15; clone_size: .; cdr3_aa: CASSSSGRTNEKLFF; cdr3_nt: TGTGCCAGCAGTTCCTCAGGGCGAACTAATGAAAAACTGTTTTTT
j_call: TRBJ1-1; d_call: .; v_call: TRBV9; cdr3_length: 13; clone_size: once; cdr3_aa: CASSVRGNTEAFF; cdr3_nt: TGTGCCAGCAGCGTAAGGGGGAACACTGAAGCTTTCTTT
j_call: TRBJ2-1; d_call: TRBD2; v_call: TRBV3-1/TRBV3-2; cdr3_length: 15; clone_size: few; cdr3_aa: CASSRYSGEYNEQFF; cdr3_nt: TGTGCCAGCAGCCGTTATAGCGGGGAATACAATGAGCAGTTCTTC
j_call: TRBJ1-1; d_call: .; v_call: TRBV18; cdr3_length: 14; clone_size: .; cdr3_aa: CASSPEQMNTEAFF; cdr3_nt: TGTGCCAGCTCACCTGAACAGATGAACACTGAAGCTTTCTTT
j_call: TRBJ2-3; d_call: TRBD1; v_call: TRBV29-1; cdr3_length: 13; clone_size: few; cdr3_aa: CSVGPDREDTQYF; cdr3_nt: TGCAGCGTTGGGCCGGACAGGGAAGATACGCAGTATTTT
j_call: TRBJ1-4; d_call: TRBD1; v_call: TRBV28; cdr3_length: 17; clone_size: .; cdr3_aa: CASSLPGQGASNEKLFF; cdr3_nt: TGTGCCAGCAGCCTCCCGGGACAGGGGGCTTCTAATGAAAAACTGTTTTTT
j_call: TRBJ1-4; d_call: TRBD1; v_call: TRBV6-5; cdr3_length: 13; clone_size: .; cdr3_aa: CASSTRGQEKLFF; cdr3_nt: TGTGCCAGCAGCACCAGGGGGCAGGAAAAACTGTTTTTT
j_call: TRBJ2-7; d_call: .; v_call: TRBV21-1; cdr3_length: 17; clone_size: .; cdr3_aa: CASSRTGGYRSSYEQYF; cdr3_nt: TGTGCCAGCAGCAGGACAGGGGGCTACAGGAGCTCCTACGAGCAGTACTTC
j_call: TRBJ2-7; d_call: TRBD2; v_call: TRBV18; cdr3_length: 16; clone_size: few; cdr3_aa: CASSPSPSGRTGEQYF; cdr3_nt: TGTGCCAGCTCACCCAGCCCCAGCGGGAGGACAGGCGAGCAGTACTTC
j_call: TRBJ2-1; d_call: TRBD2; v_call: TRBV2; cdr3_length: 14; clone_size: .; cdr3_aa: CASSARWGGNEQFF; cdr3_nt: TGTGCCAGCAGCGCTAGATGGGGGGGTAATGAGCAGTTCTTC
j_call: TRBJ2-7; d_call: TRBD2; v_call: TRBV28; cdr3_length: 16; clone_size: few; cdr3_aa: CASSFPAWSGSYEQYF; cdr3_nt: TGTGCCAGCAGTTTCCCAGCCTGGAGCGGGAGTTACGAGCAGTACTTC
j_call: TRBJ1-6; d_call: TRBD1; v_call: TRBV30; cdr3_length: 15; clone_size: .; cdr3_aa: CAWSVGGAYNSPLHF; cdr3_nt: TGTGCCTGGAGTGTAGGGGGCGCCTATAATTCACCCCTCCACTTT
j_call: TRBJ1-1; d_call: TRBD1; v_call: TRBV2; cdr3_length: 16; clone_size: few; cdr3_aa: CASMKNRDRGSAEAFF; cdr3_nt: TGTGCCAGCATGAAGAACCGGGACAGGGGATCCGCTGAAGCTTTCTTT
j_call: TRBJ1-3; d_call: .; v_call: TRBV3-1/TRBV3-2; cdr3_length: 14; clone_size: .; cdr3_aa: CASSFYSSGNTIYF; cdr3_nt: TGTGCCAGCAGTTTCTACAGCTCTGGAAACACCATATATTTT
j_call: TRBJ1-3; d_call: .; v_call: TRBV29-1; cdr3_length: 14; clone_size: .; cdr3_aa: CSVEVSGGGNTIYF; cdr3_nt: TGCAGCGTTGAAGTGTCCGGAGGTGGAAACACCATATATTTT
j_call: TRBJ2-7; d_call: TRBD2; v_call: TRBV5-1; cdr3_length: 16; clone_size: .; cdr3_aa: CASSLAELAGRYEQYF; cdr3_nt: TGCGCCAGCAGCTTGGCCGAACTAGCGGGAAGGTACGAGCAGTACTTC
j_call: TRBJ2-2; d_call: .; v_call: TRBV29-1; cdr3_length: 12; clone_size: few; cdr3_aa: CSVGGETGELFF; cdr3_nt: TGCAGCGTTGGTGGAGAGACCGGGGAGCTGTTTTTT